This T cell receptor beta chain emerged from a study of beta chain features in type 1 diabetes. Across the whole study: Across every sample, around 98 million sorted cells were examined in total.

The study, taken as a whole, reports: In cDNA sequencing, cells with high TCR expression could be over-represented.

CD4+ naive, central memory, regulatory and stem cell-like memory subsets were isolated by sorting on CD45RO/CCR7/CD25/CD127/CD95/CD27. Each population that was sorted was more than 95% pure. The sequenced template was cDNA made from the entire isolated RNA. Clones were sequenced by immunoSEQ multiplex PCR, and TCRdb holds only the in-frame ones, with some missing. Of about 620,000 clones listed, around 16% were seen once; the top ten hold under 0.095%. CDR3 length equals 15 residues. The germline V and J ends were trimmed by 2 bases and 0 bases, with 9 bases remaining between them. Germline CDR1 is SGHRS and CDR2 is YFSETQ. This clone was picked up a small number of times. As yet, its antigen is unknown.

The chain recombines TRBV5-1 with TRBJ2-1, with D possibly TRBD1 on 5 matching bases. The sequencing input was naive CD4+ T cells from blood. The TCR sequence derives from a young man in good health. The CDR3 here is CASSFVRDSYNEQFF. The CDR3 DNA follows: TGCGCCAGCAGCTTCGTCAGGGACTCCTACAATGAGCAGTTCTTC.